This T cell receptor beta chain was sequenced for a study of T cell changes during pregnancy in multiple sclerosis. Unmatched junction bases numbered 7, after V lost 6 bases and J lost 8 bases. The germline gives CDR1 SGHAT, CDR2 FQNNGV. This CDR3 region has 13 residues. The data were produced by immunoSEQ multiplex PCR, yet TCRdb's version contains in-frame clones alone and is incomplete. The data show under 85,000 clones, over 85% seen once. This receptor was taken from a female donor with multiple sclerosis, enrolled in a pregnancy study. The chain joins TRBV11-2 to TRBJ1-2; 9 bases map to TRBD1. The sequences come from CD4+ T cells from peripheral blood mononuclear cells, collected before pregnancy. The CDR3 is CASRQTDRGGYTF. The CDR3 DNA follows: TGTGCCAGCAGGCAAACGGACAGGGGCGGCTACACCTTC.